The 30 T cell receptor beta chains below were found in one sample sequenced in a study of T cells in Graves' hyperthyroidism and ophthalmopathy. The TCR beta CDR3 regions underwent amplification using RNA transcripts as the source. The study used the HTBI primer set for a first-round RT-PCR of the TCR CDR3. MiXCR was run by TCRdb on the multiplex PCR reads, yielding one entry per CDR3 protein. Altogether hundreds of thousands of distinct CDR3 sequences are present, about 15% being singletons, with the ten largest covering around 4.5%. Material: blood. These TCRs come from a woman in her thirties or forties with Graves' ophthalmopathy.

This clonotype was seen at least ten times. The chain links TRBV24-1 to TRBJ2-7, with D maybe TRBD1 (6 bases). Germline V CDR1 and CDR2: KGHDR, SFDVKD. The germline V and J ends were trimmed by 3 bases and 4 bases, with 9 bases remaining between them. The CDR3 length is 13 residues. CDR3 in amino acids: CATSDQTGYEQYF. The CDR3 nucleotides read TGTGCCACCAGTGATCAAACAGGGTACGAGCAGTACTTC.

In this sample, this clonotype turned up many times. The CDR3 sequence: CASSGQGGVQPQHF. CDR3 DNA: TGTGCCAGCAGTGGACAGGGAGGTGTTCAGCCCCAGCATTTT. The chain is built from TRBV6-1 and TRBJ1-5; TRBD1 agrees at 7 bases. V dropped 4 bases and J dropped 6; count of bases not matched to a gene: 6. The CDR3 extends over 14 amino acids. CDR1 is MNHNS, CDR2 SASEGT, per germline.

This clonotype was seen ten or more times. J is TRBJ2-7 and V is TRBV5-1; the match to TRBD1 covers 7 bases. This CDR3 is 15 amino acids long. V was pared by 6 bases and J by 1 base, with 10 bases of the junction left unmatched. Germline V CDR1 and CDR2: SGHRS, YFSETQ. The CDR3 coding sequence is TGCGCCAGCAACCCGGGACAGCTTTTTTCCTACGAGCAGTACTTC. This encodes CASNPGQLFSYEQYF.

This clonotype was counted at least ten times. The chain carries TRBV6-1 and TRBJ1-1, with a weak D call TRBD1 (5 bases). Trimming shortened V by 1 base and J by 3 bases, and 12 bases separated the two germline ends. Germline CDR1 reads MNHNS; CDR2 reads SASEGT. CDR3 size: 15 residues. The chain's CDR3 is CASSEGAGWDTEAFF. CDR3 nucleotides: TGTGCCAGCAGTGAAGGGGCAGGGTGGGACACTGAAGCTTTCTTT.

This clonotype occurred many times. The genes are TRBV14 and TRBJ2-1; tentatively, D is TRBD2 (5 bases). CDR1 is SGHDN and CDR2 is FVKESK in the germline V gene. Trimming shortened V by 1 base and J by 4 bases, and 8 bases separated the two germline ends. This CDR3 comprises 14 residues. CDR3 in DNA: TGTGCCAGCAGCCAAGGGAGGAGGTACAATGAGCAGTTCTTC. Translating it yields CASSQGRRYNEQFF.

This clonotype was picked up many times. The rearrangement uses TRBV27 and TRBJ2-2, with a tentative D call TRBD1 (6 bases). Trimming left V 1 base short and J 6 bases short, with 15 bases between. Germline V gene sequence: CDR1 MNHEY, CDR2 SMNVEV (reference sequence). This CDR3 comprises 16 residues. The CDR3 here is CASSLLIQGIAGELFF. In DNA form, the CDR3 reads TGTGCCAGCAGTTTATTAATCCAGGGGATCGCCGGGGAGCTGTTTTTT.

This clonotype was counted ten times or more. The germline gene is not matched at one end of the junction; a read error may be the cause. This sequence joins TRBV7-7 and TRBJ2-2; D is ambiguous. Germline CDR1 is SSHAT and CDR2 is FNYEAQ (reference sequence). This CDR3 has 14 amino acids. The CDR3 protein is CASSRLPNTGELFF. The CDR3 coding sequence is TGTGCTAGCAGCCGGTTACCGAACACCGGGGAGCTGTTTTTT.

V and J are TRBV12-3 or TRBV12-4 and TRBJ1-6; no firm D call. The CDR3 has 15 residues. Trimming took 5 bases from V and 7 from J, leaving 15 bases between them. The CDR3 reads CASSRTDWVNSPLHF. CDR3 nucleotide sequence: TGTGCCAGCAGTCGCACAGACTGGGTGAATTCACCCCTCCACTTT.

V and J are TRBV19 and TRBJ2-5; D is possibly TRBD1 or TRBD2 (5 bases each). The CDR3 is 13 amino acids. The germline V gene encodes CDR1 LNHDA and CDR2 SQIVND (reference sequence). The V and J ends lost 5 bases and 6 bases respectively, with 13 bases between them. The CDR3 nucleotides read TGTGCCAGTAGTCTTGCAGAGGGGAAGACCCAGTACTTC. Translation gives CASSLAEGKTQYF.

This clonotype was seen ten or more times. The chain is built from TRBV20-1 and TRBJ2-6; D is uncertain. Germline CDR1 and CDR2: DFQATT and SNEGSKA (reference sequence). The CDR3 runs 14 residues. The V end lost 3 bases, the J end lost 4 bases, and 10 bases lay between the germline ends. For the CDR3, the DNA is TGCAGTGCTAGTTCGGTCACCGGGGCCAACGTCCTGACTTTC. It yields the protein CSASSVTGANVLTF.

This clonotype showed up many times. The genes are TRBV30 and TRBJ1-2; D not certain. The CDR3 has 11 amino acids. V lost 0 bases and J lost 13, with 12 bases in between. Germline V gene sequence: CDR1 GTSNPN, CDR2 SVGIG (reference sequence). CDR3 amino acids: CAWSVLDLTTF. In nucleotides, the CDR3 is TGTGCCTGGAGTGTTCTGGACCTTACCACCTTC.

This clonotype was observed many times. The chain carries TRBV6-5 and TRBJ2-7; 12 nucleotides match TRBD1. CDR1 is MNHEY and CDR2 is SVGAGI in the germline V gene. The CDR3 has 15 amino acids. V shed 2 bases and J 7 bases; nucleotides not matched to a gene: 6. The CDR3 bases are TGTGCCAGCAGTTACCGGGACAGGGGGCGCGGAGAGCAGTACTTC. Its translation is CASSYRDRGRGEQYF.

This clonotype was found many times. The chain joins TRBV20-1 to TRBJ1-2; 7 bases map to TRBD1. Germline-derived CDR1 and CDR2 are DFQATT and SNEGSKA (reference sequence). The CDR3 extends over 15 amino acids. Trimming cost V 4 bases and J 2 bases; bases outside gene matches: 10. The CDR3 bases are TGCAGTGCTAACCGGGACAGCGACGGGAACTATGGCTACACCTTC. Encoded protein: CSANRDSDGNYGYTF.

A few counts support this clonotype. The V gene is TRBV28, the J gene TRBJ2-7; D might be TRBD2 (6 bases). Germline assignment: CDR1 MDHEN and CDR2 SYDVKM. CDR3 length equals 12 residues. V lost 8 bases and J 2 bases, leaving 10 bases between the germline ends. As DNA, the CDR3 is TGTGCCAGCTGGGCGGGGACCTACGAGCAGTACTTC. It encodes CASWAGTYEQYF. The full variable domain, completed using reference TRBV28 and TRBJ2-7, is DVKVTQSSRYLVKRTGEKVFLECVQDMDHENMFWYRQDPGLGLRLIYFSYDVKMKEKGDIPEGYSVSREKKERFSLILESASTNQTSMYLCASWAGTYEQYFGPGTRLTVT.

This clonotype was counted at least ten times. The chain employs TRBV6-1 and TRBJ2-7; 7 positions match TRBD1. The CDR3 extends over 14 amino acids. Germline trimming cut 4 bases from V and 6 bases from J; bases unmatched to any gene: 9. Germline CDR1 MNHNS, CDR2 SASEGT. CDR3 nucleotides: TGTGCCAGCAGTGTACCCACAGGGGCAGGCGAGCAGTACTTC. Translated: CASSVPTGAGEQYF.

This clonotype appeared many times. This chain joins TRBV10-3 and TRBJ2-2; 8 positions agree with TRBD2. V lost 3 bases to trimming and J lost 1 base; unmatched junction nucleotides: 4. Germline CDR1 ENHRY, CDR2 SYGVKD. The CDR3 runs to 16 residues. CDR3 protein: CAISERSGGNTGELFF. Here the CDR3 DNA reads TGTGCCATCAGTGAAAGGAGCGGGGGGAACACCGGGGAGCTGTTTTTT.

Worth noting for this clonotype: One base away lies a much larger clone, so this may be a sequencing read error. V gene TRBV15 combines with J gene TRBJ2-7; D gene unclear. Trimming stripped 4 bases from V and 6 bases from J, with 13 bases between. Germline assignment: CDR1 LNHNV and CDR2 YYDKDF (reference sequence). This CDR3 contains 13 residues. The CDR3 DNA sequence: TGTGCCACCAGCATTAGTCGTTATGCCGAGCAGTACTTC. This gives the protein CATSISRYAEQYF.

This clonotype was seen a handful of times. This chain uses TRBV6-5 with TRBJ2-5; 12 nucleotides line up with TRBD2. The length of the CDR3 is 17 residues. Germline V lookup: CDR1 MNHEY, CDR2 SVGAGI. The trim removed 4 bases at V and 5 bases at J, leaving 11 bases unmatched. In DNA, the CDR3 is TGTGCCAGCAGTTTGGGGGAGACTAGCGGGAGATGGGAGACCCAGTACTTC. Its translation is CASSLGETSGRWETQYF.

A few counts support this clonotype. The gene calls are TRBV2 and TRBJ1-6; weak D call: TRBD1 (5 bases). Trimming left V 7 bases short and J 1 base short, with 8 bases between. CDR1 SNHLY and CDR2 FYNNEI come from the germline V gene. There are 14 residues in the CDR3. The CDR3 sequence is CASMGESYNSPLHF. In DNA, the CDR3 is TGTGCCAGCATGGGGGAGTCCTATAATTCACCCCTCCACTTT.

This clonotype was counted ten times or more. The chain recombines TRBV12-3 or TRBV12-4 with TRBJ2-5, with a possible D match to TRBD2 (6 bases). The V end lost 5 bases, the J end lost 3 bases, and 10 bases lay between the germline ends. The CDR3 runs 13 residues. The CDR3 bases are TGTGCCAGCAGTGTGGGGGGAGAAGAGACCCAGTACTTC. Protein: CASSVGGEETQYF.

This chain joins TRBV18 and TRBJ2-3; D call uncertain. V lost 6 bases and J lost 6, with 28 bases in between. Per germline, CDR1 KGHSH and CDR2 LQKENI. The CDR3 sequence is 18 residues long. The CDR3 here is CASSIKTPPRTAKDTQYF. The CDR3 bases are TGTGCCAGCTCTATTAAGACCCCCCCCAGGACGGCAAAGGATACGCAGTATTTT.

In this sample, this clonotype turned up many times. The J gene is TRBJ2-5, the V gene TRBV19; 7 nucleotides line up with TRBD1. CDR3 length: 16 amino acids. Germline-derived CDR1 and CDR2 are LNHDA and SQIVND (reference sequence). V was pared by 5 bases and J by 1 base, with 10 bases of the junction left unmatched. This chain's CDR3 is CASSALQGTAQETQYF. As DNA, the CDR3 is TGTGCCAGTAGTGCCCTACAGGGGACGGCCCAAGAGACCCAGTACTTC.

This clonotype occurred a few times. The chain combines TRBV7-3 with TRBJ2-3, with 8 bases aligning to TRBD2. The germline V gene encodes CDR1 SGHTA and CDR2 FQGTGA. V shed 5 bases, J shed 4 bases, and the junction held 11 bases outside the gene matches. The CDR3 is 16 residues long. In DNA, the CDR3 is TGTGCCAGCAGCCCCTTGCCAGCGGGAGATGCAGATACGCAGTATTTT. Translated: CASSPLPAGDADTQYF.

This clonotype was counted between two and nine times. The rearrangement links TRBV20-1 to TRBJ1-5; D perhaps matches TRBD1 (6 bases). CDR1 and CDR2 (germline): DFQATT, SNEGSKA (reference sequence). Trimming took off 6 bases at V and 9 bases at J, with 27 bases between the two ends. The CDR3 runs to 16 residues. CDR3 loop: CSATRGYTGLDRPQHF. CDR3 DNA: TGCAGTGCCACCAGGGGATATACAGGTCTGGATCGGCCCCAGCATTTT.

This clonotype showed up many times. This chain joins TRBV12-3 or TRBV12-4 and TRBJ2-7; D is unclear. This CDR3 spans 13 amino acids. Trimming took off 2 bases at V and 9 bases at J, with 14 bases between the two ends. The CDR3 here is CASSLRLSERQYF. As DNA, the CDR3 is TGTGCCAGCAGTTTACGACTCTCAGAAAGGCAGTACTTC.

In this sample, this clonotype turned up many times. V and J are TRBV6-1 and TRBJ2-7; no clear D gene. Trimming cost V 10 bases and J 5 bases, with 21 bases left between them. Germline CDR1 and CDR2: MNHNS and SASEGT. The CDR3 is 14 amino acids. The CDR3: CATTPRERVNEQYF. As DNA, the CDR3 is TGTGCCACAACTCCCAGAGAAAGGGTTAACGAGCAGTACTTC.

At least ten counts were recorded for this clonotype. The V and J genes are TRBV20-1 and TRBJ2-5; weak D call: TRBD2 (5 bases). V dropped 0 bases and J dropped 5 bases, with 7 bases sitting between them. This CDR3 is 12 amino acids long. Per germline, CDR1 DFQATT and CDR2 SNEGSKA (reference sequence). In DNA, the CDR3 is TGCAGTGCTAGAGATGAGGGTGAGACCCAGTACTTC. Encoded protein: CSARDEGETQYF.

This clonotype was observed many times. The chain carries TRBV5-1 and TRBJ2-5; a weak D match, TRBD1 (6 bases). Per germline, CDR1 SGHRS and CDR2 YFSETQ. V was cut by 0 bases and J by 4 bases, with 13 bases left in between. This CDR3 spans 15 amino acids. For the CDR3, the DNA is TGCGCCAGCAGCTTGGATGGGACACGGACAGAGACCCAGTACTTC. Translation: CASSLDGTRTETQYF.

In its sample, this clonotype was seen many times. V usage is TRBV20-1 and J usage is TRBJ1-5, with 7 positions matching TRBD1. CDR3 size: 13 residues. The V gene's germline CDR1 is DFQATT and CDR2 SNEGSKA (reference sequence). The ends lost 6 bases at V and 5 bases at J; junction bases unmatched: 7. CDR3 protein: CSALDRSYQPQHF. In DNA form, the CDR3 reads TGCAGTGCCCTGGACAGGTCATATCAGCCCCAGCATTTT.

This clonotype was picked up many times. The J gene is TRBJ1-1, the V gene TRBV6-5, with D possibly TRBD1 on 6 matching bases. Germline values: CDR1 MNHEY, CDR2 SVGAGI. The CDR3 contains 15 residues. V dropped 0 bases and J dropped 4 bases, with 12 bases sitting between them. DNA of the CDR3: TGTGCCAGCAGTTACTCGAGCCGGGGGGCCACTGAAGCTTTCTTT. Its translation is CASSYSSRGATEAFF.